The entry that follows covers one T cell receptor (beta chain) sequence. Under the authors' procedure: For nucleated cells, counts were estimated from reference gene primer amplification. Data came from immunoSEQ multiplex PCR; TCRdb stores just in-frame clones and leaves some out. V, J and clone size are taken as reported in that table, and D and trimming were inferred from the DNA itself. The top ten hold roughly 7.3% of the sample, which has approximately 75,000 clones, roughly 78% seen once. CDR1 LNHDA and CDR2 SQIVND come from the germline V gene (reference sequence). The CDR3 runs to 18 residues. V lost 5 bases to trimming and J lost 0 bases; unmatched junction nucleotides: 10. This record comes from a study of blood T cell repertoires in COVID-19. Study summary: T cells, B-cell-depleted T cells, or PBMCs provided the cDNA or gDNA that served as material.

The TCR sequence derives from a human donor in a cohort sampled during active COVID-19. The sequenced sample was peripheral blood. This chain connects TRBV19 to TRBJ1-5, with 10 positions matching TRBD1. The CDR3 loop reads CASSSNGQGGDSNQPQHF. CDR3 DNA sequence: TGTGCCAGTAGTTCTAACGGACAGGGGGGAGATAGCAATCAGCCCCAGCATTTT.